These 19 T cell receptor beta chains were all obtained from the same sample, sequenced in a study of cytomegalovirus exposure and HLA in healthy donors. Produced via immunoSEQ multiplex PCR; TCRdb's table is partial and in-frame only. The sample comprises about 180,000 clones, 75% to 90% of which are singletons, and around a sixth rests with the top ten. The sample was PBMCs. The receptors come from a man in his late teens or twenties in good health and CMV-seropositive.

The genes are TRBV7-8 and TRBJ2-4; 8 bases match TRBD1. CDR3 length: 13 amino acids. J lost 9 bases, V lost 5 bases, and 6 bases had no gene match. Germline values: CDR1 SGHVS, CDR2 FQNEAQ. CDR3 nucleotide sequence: TGTGCCAGCAGCGAAGGACAGGGTACCATTCAGTACTTC. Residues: CASSEGQGTIQYF. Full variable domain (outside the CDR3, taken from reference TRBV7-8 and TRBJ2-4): GAGVSQSPRYKVAKRGQDVALRCDPISGHVSLFWYQQALGQGPEFLTYFQNEAQLDKSGLPSDRFFAERPEGSVSTLKIQRTQQEDSAVYLCASSEGQGTIQYFGAGTRLSVL.

CDR3 nucleotide sequence: TGTGCCAGCAGCCCCCGACTCCGCACAGATACGCAGTATTTT. Amino acids: CASSPRLRTDTQYF. The rearrangement uses TRBV7-2 and TRBJ2-3; D not certain. V was shortened by 5 bases and J by 1 base, with 10 bases between the two germline ends. The germline gives CDR1 SGHTA, CDR2 FQGNSA. This CDR3 region has 14 residues.

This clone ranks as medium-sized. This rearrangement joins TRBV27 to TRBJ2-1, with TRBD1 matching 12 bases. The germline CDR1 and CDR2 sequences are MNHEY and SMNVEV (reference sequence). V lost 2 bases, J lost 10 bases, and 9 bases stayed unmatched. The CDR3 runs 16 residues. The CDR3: CASSLTLGTGGVEQFF. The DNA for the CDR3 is TGTGCCAGCAGTTTAACCCTCGGGACAGGGGGCGTAGAGCAGTTCTTC.

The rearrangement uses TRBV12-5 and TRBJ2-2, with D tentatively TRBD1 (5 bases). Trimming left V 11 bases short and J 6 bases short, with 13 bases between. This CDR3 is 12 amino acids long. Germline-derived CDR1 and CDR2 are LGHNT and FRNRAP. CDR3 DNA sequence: TGTGCTTCTCAAGGGGTCGCCGGGGAGCTGTTTTTT. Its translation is CASQGVAGELFF.

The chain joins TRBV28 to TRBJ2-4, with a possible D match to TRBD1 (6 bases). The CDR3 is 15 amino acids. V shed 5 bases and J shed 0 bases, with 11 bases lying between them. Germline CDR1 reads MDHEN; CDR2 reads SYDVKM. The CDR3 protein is CASSPEQGAKNIQYF. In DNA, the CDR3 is TGTGCCAGCAGTCCCGAACAGGGAGCCAAAAACATTCAGTACTTC.

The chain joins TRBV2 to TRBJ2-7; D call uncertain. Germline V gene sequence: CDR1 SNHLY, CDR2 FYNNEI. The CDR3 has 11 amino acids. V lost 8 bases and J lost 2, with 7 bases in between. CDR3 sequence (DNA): TGTGCCAGCTTCTACGCCTACGAGCAGTACTTC. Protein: CASFYAYEQYF.

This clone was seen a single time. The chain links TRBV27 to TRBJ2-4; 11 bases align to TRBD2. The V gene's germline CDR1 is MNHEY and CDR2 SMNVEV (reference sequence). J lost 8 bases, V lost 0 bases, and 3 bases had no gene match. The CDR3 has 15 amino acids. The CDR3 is CASSLSLAGGDIQYF. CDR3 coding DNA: TGTGCCAGCAGTTTATCCCTAGCGGGAGGTGACATTCAGTACTTC.

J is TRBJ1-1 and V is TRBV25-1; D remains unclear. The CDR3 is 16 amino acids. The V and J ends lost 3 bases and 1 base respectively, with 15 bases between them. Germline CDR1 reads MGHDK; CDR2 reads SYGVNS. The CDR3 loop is CASSDRRMRRNTEAFF. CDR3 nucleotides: TGTGCCAGCAGTGACCGCCGAATGCGGAGGAACACTGAAGCTTTCTTT.

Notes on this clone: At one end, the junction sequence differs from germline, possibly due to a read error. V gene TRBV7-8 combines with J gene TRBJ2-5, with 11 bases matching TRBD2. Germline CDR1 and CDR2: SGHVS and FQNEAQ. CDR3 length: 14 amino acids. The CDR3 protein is CASSVAGGQETQYF. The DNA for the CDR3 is TGTGCCAGCAGCGTAGCGGGGGGGCAAGAGACCCAGTACTTC. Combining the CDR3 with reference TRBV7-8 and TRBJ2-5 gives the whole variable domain GAGVSQSPRYKVAKRGQDVALRCDPISGHVSLFWYQQALGQGPEFLTYFQNEAQLDKSGLPSDRFFAERPEGSVSTLKIQRTQQEDSAVYLCASSVAGGQETQYFGPGTRLLVL.

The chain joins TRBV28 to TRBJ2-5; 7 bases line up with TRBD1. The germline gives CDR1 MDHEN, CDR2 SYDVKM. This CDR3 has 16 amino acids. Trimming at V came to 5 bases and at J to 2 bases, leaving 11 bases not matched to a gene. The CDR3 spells CASSTTGQEQQETQYF. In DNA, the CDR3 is TGTGCCAGCAGTACCACCGGACAGGAACAACAAGAGACCCAGTACTTC.

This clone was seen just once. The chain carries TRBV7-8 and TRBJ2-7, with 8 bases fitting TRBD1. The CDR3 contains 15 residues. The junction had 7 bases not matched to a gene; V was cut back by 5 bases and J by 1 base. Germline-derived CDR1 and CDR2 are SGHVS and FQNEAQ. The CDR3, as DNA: TGTGCCAGCAGCGTAAGACAGGGGAATTCCTACGAGCAGTACTTC. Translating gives CASSVRQGNSYEQYF.

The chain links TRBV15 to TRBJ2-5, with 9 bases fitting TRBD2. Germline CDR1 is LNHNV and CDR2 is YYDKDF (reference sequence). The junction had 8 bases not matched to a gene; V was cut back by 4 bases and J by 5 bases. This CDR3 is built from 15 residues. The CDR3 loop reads CATSKGGGGAETQYF. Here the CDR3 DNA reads TGTGCCACCAGCAAAGGCGGCGGGGGGGCCGAGACCCAGTACTTC.

CDR3 nucleotides: TGTGCCTGGAGTGTAATCTCGAAGGGAAAGGGGGCCACTGACTACACCTTC. This encodes CAWSVISKGKGATDYTF. The chain carries TRBV30 and TRBJ1-2; 7 bases agree with TRBD1. The CDR3 contains 17 residues. Germline lookup yields CDR1 GTSNPN and CDR2 SVGIG (reference sequence). V dropped 0 bases and J dropped 10; count of bases not matched to a gene: 20.

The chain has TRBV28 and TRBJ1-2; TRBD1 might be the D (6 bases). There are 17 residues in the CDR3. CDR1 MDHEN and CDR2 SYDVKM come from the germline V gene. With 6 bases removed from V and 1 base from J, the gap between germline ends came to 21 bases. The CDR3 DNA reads TGTGCCAGCAGGGACCGGGACATCCCCTCTAGTAACTATGGCTACACCTTC. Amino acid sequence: CASRDRDIPSSNYGYTF.

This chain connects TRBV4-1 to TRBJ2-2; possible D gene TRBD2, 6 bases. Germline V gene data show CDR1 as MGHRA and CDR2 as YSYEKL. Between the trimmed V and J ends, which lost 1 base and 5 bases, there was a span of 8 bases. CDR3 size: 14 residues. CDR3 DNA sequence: TGCGCCAGCAGCCAAGTGGGGAGGACCGGGGAGCTGTTTTTT. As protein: CASSQVGRTGELFF.

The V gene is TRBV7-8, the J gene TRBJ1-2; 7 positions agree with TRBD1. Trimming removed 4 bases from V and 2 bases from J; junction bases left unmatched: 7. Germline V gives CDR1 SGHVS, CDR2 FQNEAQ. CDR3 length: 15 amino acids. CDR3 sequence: CASSSDRAENYGYTF. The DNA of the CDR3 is TGTGCCAGCAGCTCTGACAGGGCCGAAAACTATGGCTACACCTTC. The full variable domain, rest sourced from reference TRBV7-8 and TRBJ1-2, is GAGVSQSPRYKVAKRGQDVALRCDPISGHVSLFWYQQALGQGPEFLTYFQNEAQLDKSGLPSDRFFAERPEGSVSTLKIQRTQQEDSAVYLCASSSDRAENYGYTFGSGTRLTVV.

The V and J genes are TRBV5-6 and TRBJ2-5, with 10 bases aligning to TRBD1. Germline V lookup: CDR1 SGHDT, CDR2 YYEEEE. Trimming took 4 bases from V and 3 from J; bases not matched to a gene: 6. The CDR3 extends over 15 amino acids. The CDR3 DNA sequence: TGTGCCAGCAGCGGGACAGGGGCAAATGAAGAGACCCAGTACTTC. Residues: CASSGTGANEETQYF.

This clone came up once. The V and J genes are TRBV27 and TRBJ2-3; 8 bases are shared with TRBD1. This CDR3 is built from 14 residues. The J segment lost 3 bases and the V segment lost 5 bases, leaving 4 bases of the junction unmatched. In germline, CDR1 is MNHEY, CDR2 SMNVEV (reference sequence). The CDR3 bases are TGTGCCAGCAGTCCCAGGGGGCAGACAGATACGCAGTATTTT. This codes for CASSPRGQTDTQYF.

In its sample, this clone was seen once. The chain's CDR3 is CASSGGIGYEQYF. As DNA, the CDR3 is TGTGCCAGCAGCGGAGGTATTGGGTACGAGCAGTACTTC. This chain connects TRBV7-6 to TRBJ2-7; possibly TRBD2 for D (5 bases). V shed 5 bases and J shed 4 bases, with 12 bases lying between them. The CDR3 consists of 13 residues. Germline CDR1 reads SGHVS; CDR2 reads FNYEAQ. Drawing the rest from reference TRBV7-6 and TRBJ2-7, the complete variable domain is GAGVSQSPRYKVTKRGQDVALRCDPISGHVSLYWYRQALGQGPEFLTYFNYEAQQDKSGLPNDRFSAERPEGSISTLTIQRTEQRDSAMYRCASSGGIGYEQYFGPGTRLTVT.